Included here is one T cell receptor beta chain sequence, with context. Its antigen is as yet unknown. The repertoire was sequenced with immunoSEQ multiplex PCR; TCRdb's copy has only in-frame clones and lacks some. The repertoire consists of roughly 30,000 clones, with around 80% occurring once and the leading ten covering approximately 30%. The data are from a study of lymphopenia after photon versus proton radiotherapy. Points from the study as a whole: After lymphocyte nadir, photon-treated repertoires showed oligoclonal expansion, especially CD8+ Temra.

The germline gives CDR1 LNHNV, CDR2 YYDKDF (reference sequence). There are 15 residues in the CDR3. Trimming removed 0 bases from V and 0 bases from J, with 3 bases in between. This clonotype was sampled from a man aged 50-59 years with gastric cancer. The specimen comprised peripheral blood, sampled from a patient treated with photon-based radiotherapy. The J gene is TRBJ2-6, the V gene TRBV15; no clear D gene. The CDR3 spells CATSREGSGANVLTF. The CDR3 region has the DNA TGTGCCACCAGCAGAGAAGGCTCTGGGGCCAACGTCCTGACTTTC.